This record looks at one T cell receptor beta chain sequence and its context. Clones were sequenced by immunoSEQ multiplex PCR, and TCRdb holds only the in-frame ones, with some missing. The sample includes 250,000 or so clones, 88% of them seen just once. From germline, CDR1 is SGHTA and CDR2 FQGNSA. The CDR3 has 13 amino acids. With 4 bases clipped from V and 8 bases from J, the junction kept 4 bases outside the gene matches. This entry comes from a study of blood T cell repertoires in COVID-19. The chain links TRBV7-2 to TRBJ2-1, with 8 bases fitting TRBD1. The sample comprised peripheral blood. This TCR came from a woman aged 25 to 45 with acute or convalescent COVID-19. CDR3: CASSSDREYEQFF. For the CDR3, the DNA is TGTGCCAGCAGCTCGGACAGGGAATATGAGCAGTTCTTC. Looking up the rest from reference TRBV7-2 and TRBJ2-1 gives the full variable domain: GAGVSQSPSNKVTEKGKDVELRCDPISGHTALYWYRQSLGQGLEFLIYFQGNSAPDKSGLPSDRFSAERTGGSVSTLTIQRTQQEDSAVYLCASSSDREYEQFFGPGTRLTVL.